The source of this TCR beta chain is a study of naive and memory T cell subsets. The germline CDR1 and CDR2 sequences are LNHDA and SQIVND (reference sequence). There are 17 residues in the CDR3. V dropped 5 bases and J dropped 2; count of bases not matched to a gene: 11. TCR cDNA received a 3' ligated oligonucleotide that carried a UMI. Whole-blood samples were 2 to 3 ml of peripheral blood from healthy adult volunteers. Only a few counts were recorded for this clonotype. Four PCR rounds used nested alpha and beta constant region primers plus the SP2 primer. Using its own MiXCR run on the 5' RACE reads, TCRdb lists one record per CDR3 protein. The sample holds tens of thousands of distinct CDR3 sequences, around 8% seen once.

This TCR was recovered from a female donor in good health. This chain joins TRBV19 and TRBJ1-5, with 8 positions matching TRBD1. For the CDR3, the DNA is TGTGCCAGTAGTCCACATCCCGGGACAGGTGGCAATCAGCCCCAGCATTTT. This gives the protein CASSPHPGTGGNQPQHF.